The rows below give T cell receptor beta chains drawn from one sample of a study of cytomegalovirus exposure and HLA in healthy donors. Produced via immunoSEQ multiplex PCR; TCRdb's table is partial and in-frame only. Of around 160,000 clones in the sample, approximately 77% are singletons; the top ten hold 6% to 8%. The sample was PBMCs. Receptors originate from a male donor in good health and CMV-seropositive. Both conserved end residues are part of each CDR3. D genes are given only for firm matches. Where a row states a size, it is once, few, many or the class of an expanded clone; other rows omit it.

CDR3 protein: CASSLLPGLADATDTQYF; CDR3 DNA: TGTGCCAGCAGCTTGCTTCCGGGACTAGCGGATGCCACAGATACGCAGTATTTT; J gene: TRBJ2-3; clone size: -; V gene: TRBV7-3; D gene: TRBD2
CDR3 protein: CASSLGQGYNSPLHF; CDR3 DNA: TGTGCCAGCAGTTTAGGGCAGGGGTACAATTCACCCCTCCACTTT; J gene: TRBJ1-6; clone size: -; V gene: TRBV27; D gene: -
CDR3 protein: CASSNDRGIDNEQFF; CDR3 DNA: TGTGCCAGCAGCAACGACAGGGGGATTGACAATGAGCAGTTCTTC; J gene: TRBJ2-1; clone size: few; V gene: TRBV6-5; D gene: TRBD1
CDR3 protein: CASSRSQTGGLYEQYF; CDR3 DNA: TGTGCCAGCAGCCGGTCGCAGACAGGGGGCCTTTACGAGCAGTACTTC; J gene: TRBJ2-7; clone size: -; V gene: TRBV13; D gene: TRBD1
CDR3 protein: CASSLGSKTEAFF; CDR3 DNA: TGTGCCAGCAGCTTGGGCAGTAAGACTGAAGCTTTCTTT; J gene: TRBJ1-1; clone size: -; V gene: TRBV11-2; D gene: -
CDR3 protein: CAISLAGHTDTQYF; CDR3 DNA: TGTGCCATCAGCCTAGCGGGCCACACAGATACGCAGTATTTT; J gene: TRBJ2-3; clone size: once; V gene: TRBV10-3; D gene: TRBD2
CDR3 protein: CASSGTHTGELFF; CDR3 DNA: TGCGCCAGCTCCGGGACACACACCGGGGAGCTGTTTTTT; J gene: TRBJ2-2; clone size: -; V gene: TRBV10-1; D gene: -
CDR3 protein: CASSLEPRLGYGYTF; CDR3 DNA: TGTGCCAGCAGCTTAGAACCGCGCCTCGGCTATGGCTACACCTTC; J gene: TRBJ1-2; clone size: -; V gene: TRBV11-2; D gene: -
CDR3 protein: CASRVRDKGTGELFF; CDR3 DNA: TGTGCCAGCAGGGTCCGGGACAAGGGCACCGGGGAGCTGTTTTTT; J gene: TRBJ2-2; clone size: -; V gene: TRBV21-1; D gene: -
CDR3 protein: CASSQPSPVRGNQPQHF; CDR3 DNA: TGCGCCAGCAGCCAACCCTCTCCAGTTCGGGGCAATCAGCCCCAGCATTTT; J gene: TRBJ1-5; clone size: once; V gene: TRBV4-3; D gene: -
CDR3 protein: CSAVLTGELFF; CDR3 DNA: TGCAGTGCCGTGTTAACCGGGGAGCTGTTTTTT; J gene: TRBJ2-2; clone size: -; V gene: TRBV20-1; D gene: -
CDR3 protein: CASSLAPDTEQYF; CDR3 DNA: TGTGCCAGCAGCTTAGCTCCCGACACTGAGCAGTACTTC; J gene: TRBJ2-7; clone size: few; V gene: TRBV11-2; D gene: -
CDR3 protein: CASSHRGGTEETQYF; CDR3 DNA: TGTGCCAGCAGTCACCGGGGAGGGACCGAAGAGACCCAGTACTTC; J gene: TRBJ2-5; clone size: -; V gene: TRBV28; D gene: TRBD2
CDR3 protein: CASSQNTGIGYGYTF; CDR3 DNA: TGTGCCAGCAGCCAAAATACAGGTATTGGCTATGGCTACACCTTC; J gene: TRBJ1-2; clone size: -; V gene: TRBV4-2; D gene: -
CDR3 protein: CASSDISAWPQHF; CDR3 DNA: TGCGCCAGCAGTGACATAAGCGCGTGGCCCCAGCATTTT; J gene: TRBJ1-5; clone size: once; V gene: TRBV10-2; D gene: -
CDR3 protein: CASSAGVQEGWRETQYF; CDR3 DNA: TGCGCCAGCAGCGCGGGGGTTCAGGAGGGGTGGAGAGAGACCCAGTACTTC; J gene: TRBJ2-5; clone size: -; V gene: TRBV5-1; D gene: TRBD2